The clone carrying this TCR beta chain was counted between two and nine times. Germline CDR1 reads MDHEN; CDR2 reads SYDVKM. Deletions cut 7 bases from V and 0 bases from J, with 8 bases between. This CDR3 has 13 amino acids. The record originates from a study of cytomegalovirus exposure and HLA in healthy donors. PCR involved 60 Vbeta and 13 Jbeta primers. The authors' processing: A later analysis tallied tens of millions of unique TCR beta chains, roughly 11 million of them shared. The method was immunoSEQ multiplex PCR; TCRdb's version includes in-frame clones alone and lacks a portion of them. V and J calls and clone size are copied from that table; D and trimming were computed from the DNA. The sample shows 100,000 to 150,000 clones, roughly a sixth of them seen only once.

The sequencing input was PBMCs. The chain uses TRBV28 and TRBJ2-3; no clear D gene. The sequence was obtained from a female donor in good health and CMV-seropositive. This chain's CDR3 is CASTETSTDTQYF. CDR3 sequence (DNA): TGTGCCAGCACCGAGACTAGCACAGATACGCAGTATTTT.